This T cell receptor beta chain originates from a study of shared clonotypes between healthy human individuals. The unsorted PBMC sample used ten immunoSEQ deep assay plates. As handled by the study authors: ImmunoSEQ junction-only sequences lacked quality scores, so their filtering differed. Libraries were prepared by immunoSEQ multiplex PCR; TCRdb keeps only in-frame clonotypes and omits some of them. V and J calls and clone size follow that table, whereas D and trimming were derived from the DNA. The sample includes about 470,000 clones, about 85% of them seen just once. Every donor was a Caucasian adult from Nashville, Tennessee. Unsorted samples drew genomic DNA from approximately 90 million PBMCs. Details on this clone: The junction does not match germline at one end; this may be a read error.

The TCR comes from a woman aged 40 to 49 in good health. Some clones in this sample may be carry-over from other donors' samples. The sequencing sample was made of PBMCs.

The CDR3 here is CASSTSRGLAQKTQYF. CDR3 DNA: TGTGCCAGTAGTACCAGTAGGGGACTAGCCCAAAAGACCCAGTACTTC. J is TRBJ2-5 and V is TRBV19; 9 positions agree with TRBD2. The CDR3 contains 16 residues. In germline, CDR1 is LNHDA, CDR2 SQIVND (reference sequence).